This T cell receptor beta chain was obtained from a study of cytomegalovirus exposure and HLA in healthy donors. Vbeta (60) and Jbeta (13) primers were used in the PCR. This table comes from immunoSEQ multiplex PCR, and its TCRdb copy is limited to in-frame clones, with some not included. The table lists around 200,000 clones, around 74% of them singletons. Trimming shortened V by 3 bases and J by 5 bases, and 10 bases separated the two germline ends. The CDR3 is 13 amino acids. Germline V gene lookup returns CDR1 SNHLY and CDR2 FYNNEI. Broader study findings: When analyzed later, the rates of TCR association showed variation by HLA locus, with DRB1 the most and HLA-C the fewest. Sequencing depth across donors, presence/absence analyses assumed, was roughly uniform.

A few counts support this clone. Antigen specificity is unknown. The chain couples TRBV2 to TRBJ1-1; a weak D match, TRBD1 (5 bases). The clonotype comes from a female donor in good health and CMV-seronegative. Sequencing was carried out using PBMCs. In DNA form, the CDR3 reads TGTGCCAGCAGTGATGGGGGGAGGACTGAAGCTTTCTTT. Protein sequence: CASSDGGRTEAFF. The variable domain in full, completed from reference TRBV2 and TRBJ1-1, reads EPEVTQTPSHQVTQMGQEVILRCVPISNHLYFYWYRQILGQKVEFLVSFYNNEISEKSEIFDDQFSVERPDGSNFTLKIRSTKLEDSAMYFCASSDGGRTEAFFGQGTRLTVV.